The 20 T cell receptor beta chains below all came from one sample that was sequenced in a study of control samples from healthy donors and cancer patients. The data were produced by immunoSEQ multiplex PCR, yet TCRdb's version contains in-frame clones alone and is incomplete. The sample includes around 77,000 clones, roughly 92% of them seen just once. Input material: blood. The origin of the receptors is a woman aged 60 to 75 in good health.

The chain carries TRBV28 and TRBJ2-1; 7 bases line up with TRBD2. Germline CDR1 MDHEN, CDR2 SYDVKM. This CDR3 contains 16 residues. Trimming removed 3 bases from V and 10 bases from J; junction bases left unmatched: 15. The CDR3 DNA reads as TGTGCCAGCAGTTTTATTGGGACTACTACCTCGTTCGAGCAGTTCTTC. It is translated as CASSFIGTTTSFEQFF.

The chain links TRBV6-6 to TRBJ2-7; D is possibly TRBD1 or TRBD2 (5 bases each). The CDR3 covers 16 residues. Germline CDR1 reads MNHNY; CDR2 reads SVGAGI (reference sequence). Between the trimmed V and J ends, which lost 0 bases and 2 bases, there was a span of 14 bases. Written as DNA, the CDR3 is TGTGCCAGCAGTTACTCTGGGGGAAACAGTCCCTACGAGCAGTACTTC. Amino acids: CASSYSGGNSPYEQYF.

This chain links TRBV5-4 with TRBJ2-3, with D uncertain. The CDR3 is 11 amino acids. Germline V gene lookup returns CDR1 SGHNT and CDR2 YYREEE (reference sequence). V shed 1 base and J shed 8 bases, with 5 bases lying between them. CDR3 DNA: TGTGCCAGCAGCTTGAGCGCTACGCAGTATTTT. This sequence encodes CASSLSATQYF.

V usage is TRBV28 and J usage is TRBJ2-2, with D possibly being TRBD2 (6 bases). Germline CDR1 MDHEN, CDR2 SYDVKM. The germline V and J ends were trimmed by 6 bases and 0 bases, with 14 bases remaining between them. CDR3 size: 16 residues. CDR3 nucleotides: TGTGCCAGCAGCGTTGGAGGGCTAACGAACACCGGGGAGCTGTTTTTT. As protein: CASSVGGLTNTGELFF.

The rearrangement links TRBV27 to TRBJ2-1; TRBD2 might be the D (6 bases). The germline CDR1 and CDR2 sequences are MNHEY and SMNVEV (reference sequence). This CDR3 region has 14 residues. The V gene lost 6 bases and the J gene lost 8 bases, with 17 bases spanning the gap. The CDR3 sequence: CASSQGGSRDEQFF. Written as DNA, the CDR3 is TGTGCCAGCAGCCAGGGAGGTAGCCGCGATGAGCAGTTCTTC.

There are a few counts of this clone. The chain uses TRBV5-1 and TRBJ2-2, with TRBD2 matching 11 bases. Trimming at V came to 3 bases and at J to 1 base, leaving 2 bases not matched to a gene. Germline CDR1 reads SGHRS; CDR2 reads YFSETQ. This CDR3 contains 16 residues. The CDR3 DNA is TGCGCCAGCAGCTCCGGGACTAGCGGGAACACCGGGGAGCTGTTTTTT. It codes for CASSSGTSGNTGELFF. Combining the CDR3 with reference TRBV5-1 and TRBJ2-2 gives the whole variable domain KAGVTQTPRYLIKTRGQQVTLSCSPISGHRSVSWYQQTPGQGLQFLFEYFSETQRNKGNFPGRFSGRQFSNSRSEMNVSTLELGDSALYLCASSSGTSGNTGELFFGEGSRLTVL.

This chain joins TRBV18 and TRBJ2-1, with 9 bases aligning to TRBD2. This CDR3 contains 17 residues. Trimming at V came to 3 bases and at J to 8 bases, leaving 14 bases not matched to a gene. The germline V gene has CDR1 KGHSH and CDR2 LQKENI. The CDR3 DNA reads TGTGCCAGCTCACCTGGGATAGCGGGAGACTACCAACATGAGCAGTTCTTC. Protein sequence: CASSPGIAGDYQHEQFF.

This clone was observed once. This CDR3 is CASSTNNNYGYTF. CDR3 nucleotide sequence: TGTGCCAGTAGTACTAACAACAACTATGGCTACACCTTC. V is TRBV19 and J is TRBJ1-2; no definite D call. Per germline, CDR1 LNHDA and CDR2 SQIVND (reference sequence). The length of the CDR3 is 13 residues. V shed 4 bases and J shed 2 bases, with 8 bases lying between them. Filled out from reference TRBV19 and TRBJ1-2, the complete variable domain reads DGGITQSPKYLFRKEGQNVTLSCEQNLNHDAMYWYRQDPGQGLRLIYYSQIVNDFQKGDIAEGYSVSREKKESFPLTVTSAQKNPTAFYLCASSTNNNYGYTFGSGTRLTVV.

The V and J genes are TRBV7-9 and TRBJ2-7, with D possibly TRBD1 on 5 matching bases. The V end was cut by 5 bases, the J end by 2 bases, with 7 bases between. Germline loops: CDR1 SEHNR, CDR2 FQNEAQ (reference sequence). The CDR3 runs 12 residues. CDR3 loop: CASSPGTYEQYF. CDR3 DNA sequence: TGTGCCAGCAGCCCAGGGACCTACGAGCAGTACTTC.

The V and J genes are TRBV9 and TRBJ2-3; D gene uncertain. Germline CDR1 reads SGDLS; CDR2 reads YYNGEE. Trimming left V 4 bases short and J 0 bases short, with 12 bases between. This CDR3 has 15 residues. The chain's CDR3 is CASSPPLDSTDTQYF. The CDR3 coding sequence is TGTGCCAGCAGCCCGCCGCTGGATAGCACAGATACGCAGTATTTT.

The chain carries TRBV4-3 and TRBJ2-1; tentatively, D is TRBD1 or TRBD2 (5 bases each). Trimming cost V 4 bases and J 11 bases, with 15 bases left between them. The CDR3 is 13 residues long. CDR1 is LGHNA, CDR2 YSLEER, per germline. CDR3 in amino acids: CASSLTQRGQQFF. For the CDR3, the DNA is TGCGCCAGCAGCCTTACACAGAGGGGACAGCAGTTCTTC.

The rearrangement uses TRBV27 and TRBJ1-5, with 7 positions matching TRBD1. CDR1 and CDR2 from the germline V gene are MNHEY and SMNVEV (reference sequence). The CDR3 runs to 15 residues. V trimming: 2 bases; J trimming: 6 bases; junction bases outside the gene matches: 7. In DNA form, the CDR3 reads TGTGCCAGCAGTTTAAGACAGGGCTTAGGTCAGCCCCAGCATTTT. As protein: CASSLRQGLGQPQHF.

The V and J genes are TRBV24-1 and TRBJ1-2; 10 positions agree with TRBD1. The CDR3 is made up of 14 amino acids. J was trimmed by 8 bases and V by 2 bases; bases with no gene match: 4. Germline V CDR1 and CDR2: KGHDR, SFDVKD. CDR3 bases: TGTGCCACCAGTGATTCATGGACAGGGGGAGGCTACACCTTC. Translated: CATSDSWTGGGYTF.

This chain links TRBV19 with TRBJ1-1, with D uncertain. The CDR3 has 13 amino acids. V was pared by 0 bases and J by 12 bases, with 14 bases between. Per the germline V gene, CDR1 is LNHDA and CDR2 is SQIVND (reference sequence). CDR3 amino acids: CASSIDRLAGTFF. DNA for the CDR3: TGTGCCAGTAGTATAGATCGACTAGCTGGGACTTTCTTT. The full variable domain, completed using reference TRBV19 and TRBJ1-1, is DGGITQSPKYLFRKEGQNVTLSCEQNLNHDAMYWYRQDPGQGLRLIYYSQIVNDFQKGDIAEGYSVSREKKESFPLTVTSAQKNPTAFYLCASSIDRLAGTFFGQGTRLTVV.

The chain is built from TRBV5-1 and TRBJ1-5; D is uncertain. This CDR3 is 13 amino acids long. The germline gives CDR1 SGHRS, CDR2 YFSETQ. V gave up 6 bases and J gave up 8 bases, with 15 bases separating them. The CDR3 nucleotides are TGCGCCAGCAATCGTTACACGGTTGAGCCCCAGCATTTT. This translates into CASNRYTVEPQHF.

This sequence joins TRBV29-1 and TRBJ1-1; TRBD1 is a possible D gene (5 bases). Trimming left V 3 bases short and J 6 bases short, with 11 bases between. CDR3 length equals 12 residues. Germline V gene data show CDR1 as SQVTM and CDR2 as ANQGSEA. The CDR3 DNA is TGCAGCGTTGAGGGGGTGGTCGCTGAAGCTTTCTTT. The encoded protein is CSVEGVVAEAFF.

This clone was picked up one time. The chain employs TRBV6-5 and TRBJ2-2; D not certain. CDR1 MNHEY and CDR2 SVGAGI come from the germline V gene. The length of the CDR3 is 14 residues. V dropped 8 bases and J dropped 6 bases, with 16 bases sitting between them. This CDR3 is CASQKEVYAGELFF. Written as DNA, the CDR3 is TGTGCCAGCCAAAAGGAAGTATACGCCGGGGAGCTGTTTTTT.

The rearrangement uses TRBV6-5 and TRBJ2-3; possible D gene TRBD2, 5 bases. Trimming took 3 bases from V and 3 from J, leaving 10 bases between them. This CDR3 is 14 amino acids long. Germline values: CDR1 MNHEY, CDR2 SVGAGI. The CDR3 loop reads CASSYTLATDTQYF. CDR3 DNA: TGTGCCAGCAGTTATACCCTAGCTACAGATACGCAGTATTTT.

This clone appeared a few times. V usage is TRBV4-2 and J usage is TRBJ2-7, with 9 bases that match TRBD1. The CDR3 extends over 15 amino acids. V lost 1 base to trimming and J lost 2 bases; unmatched junction nucleotides: 3. Germline lookup yields CDR1 LGHNA and CDR2 YNFKEQ. The CDR3, as DNA: TGTGCCAGCAGCCAAGTGGACAGGGGAACCTACGAGCAGTACTTC. Its translation: CASSQVDRGTYEQYF.

The rearrangement links TRBV11-3 to TRBJ1-1, with D unresolved. Germline V gene lookup returns CDR1 SGHNT and CDR2 YENEEA. The CDR3 extends over 13 amino acids. Deletions cut 3 bases from V and 2 bases from J, with 7 bases between. The CDR3 DNA is TGTGCCAGCAGCTTTGGAGGCAACACTGAAGCTTTCTTT. It translates to CASSFGGNTEAFF.